This TCR beta chain was recorded in a study of blood T cells in healthy people across ages. V lost 1 base, J lost 4 bases, and 12 bases lay in between. Per germline, CDR1 SGHRS and CDR2 YFSETQ. The CDR3 totals 15 residues. A J-beta primer mix and a sample-barcoded 5' primer were used in a second PCR of roughly 6 to 11 cycles. In TCRdb, the 5' RACE reads were re-called with MiXCR into one record per CDR3 protein. The sample lists over a million distinct CDR3 sequences, roughly 40% occurring once. The chain uses TRBV5-1 and TRBJ2-1, with D uncertain. The origin of this receptor is a woman between 18 and 29 years old in good health. Sequenced: blood. The CDR3 sequence is CASSLLLLTYNEQFF. In nucleotides, the CDR3 is TGCGCCAGCAGCTTGTTACTTCTAACTTACAATGAGCAGTTCTTC.